Listed here are 28 T cell receptor beta chains from one sample, sequenced in a study of blood T cell repertoires in COVID-19. Assay: immunoSEQ multiplex PCR; the TCRdb copy retains only in-frame clones and omits some. The sample carries 170,000 or so clones, around 86% recorded once. Sequencing was done on a sample of peripheral blood. These receptors were obtained from a man between 60 and 70 years old with COVID-19, enrolled during active disease.

This clone was seen once. J is TRBJ2-1 and V is TRBV5-1, with TRBD1 matching 8 bases. From germline, CDR1 is SGHRS and CDR2 YFSETQ. The V gene end was trimmed by 0 bases and the J gene end by 1 base; junction bases not matched to a gene: 3. This CDR3 comprises 16 residues. The DNA of the CDR3 is TGCGCCAGCAGCTTGGGAACAGGGGGTTCCTACAATGAGCAGTTCTTC. Protein sequence: CASSLGTGGSYNEQFF. Drawing the rest from reference TRBV5-1 and TRBJ2-1, the complete variable domain is KAGVTQTPRYLIKTRGQQVTLSCSPISGHRSVSWYQQTPGQGLQFLFEYFSETQRNKGNFPGRFSGRQFSNSRSEMNVSTLELGDSALYLCASSLGTGGSYNEQFFGPGTRLTVL.

The chain links TRBV11-2 to TRBJ1-2; possibly TRBD1 for D (5 bases). CDR1 and CDR2 from the germline V gene are SGHAT and FQNNGV. The CDR3 consists of 15 residues. Trimming stripped 6 bases from V and 0 bases from J, with 14 bases between. The CDR3 sequence: CASRGVRQTNYGYTF. The DNA of the CDR3 is TGTGCCAGCAGAGGGGTACGGCAGACTAACTATGGCTACACCTTC.

The CDR3 region is CASSYPRTGDTEAFF. The CDR3, as DNA: TGTGCCAGCAGTTACCCGCGGACGGGGGACACTGAAGCTTTCTTT. This rearrangement joins TRBV6-6 to TRBJ1-1; tentatively, D is TRBD1 (5 bases). Germline loops: CDR1 MNHNY, CDR2 SVGAGI (reference sequence). V was cut by 2 bases and J by 3 bases, with 13 bases left in between. The CDR3 is 15 residues long.

CDR3 DNA: TGTGCCAGTAGGGGGGGGCCTTTGAACACTGAAGCTTTCTTT. Protein product: CASRGGPLNTEAFF. The rearrangement uses TRBV19 and TRBJ1-1; a weak D match, TRBD1 (6 bases). Trimming removed 6 bases from V and 0 bases from J, with 11 bases in between. This CDR3 is built from 14 residues. The germline V gene encodes CDR1 LNHDA and CDR2 SQIVND (reference sequence). Full variable domain (remainder filled in from reference TRBV19 and TRBJ1-1): DGGITQSPKYLFRKEGQNVTLSCEQNLNHDAMYWYRQDPGQGLRLIYYSQIVNDFQKGDIAEGYSVSREKKESFPLTVTSAQKNPTAFYLCASRGGPLNTEAFFGQGTRLTVV.

The chain has TRBV12-3 or TRBV12-4 and TRBJ1-2; D ambiguous. The CDR3 runs to 13 residues. Between the trimmed V and J ends, which lost 6 bases and 0 bases, there was a span of 8 bases. CDR3 region: CASSNAANYGYTF. The CDR3 DNA reads TGTGCCAGCAGCAACGCGGCTAACTATGGCTACACCTTC.

This sequence joins TRBV14 and TRBJ1-3; D is ambiguous. V was pared by 4 bases and J by 0 bases, with 13 bases between. This CDR3 has 16 amino acids. Germline V lookup: CDR1 SGHDN, CDR2 FVKESK. The CDR3 here is CASSLLSGVSGNTIYF. In DNA, the CDR3 is TGTGCCAGCAGCCTTCTAAGCGGGGTCTCTGGAAACACCATATATTTT.

The V call is TRBV19, the J call TRBJ1-4; D uncertain. V was cut by 4 bases and J by 3 bases, with 6 bases left in between. Germline CDR1 is LNHDA and CDR2 is SQIVND (reference sequence). The CDR3 runs to 13 residues. The DNA of the CDR3 is TGTGCCAGTAGTACGGGTCCTAATGAAAAACTGTTTTTT. Its translation is CASSTGPNEKLFF.

V gene TRBV27 combines with J gene TRBJ1-6; D gene uncertain. In germline, CDR1 is MNHEY, CDR2 SMNVEV (reference sequence). The CDR3 loop spans 18 amino acids. With 1 base removed from V and 1 base from J, the gap between germline ends came to 14 bases. The CDR3 nucleotides read TGTGCCAGCAGTTTATTTTCCGGTAGCCGATCCTATAATTCACCCCTCCACTTT. Residues: CASSLFSGSRSYNSPLHF.

This chain links TRBV7-3 with TRBJ2-2; D ambiguous. This CDR3 is 12 amino acids long. Trimming shortened V by 5 bases and J by 3 bases, and 4 bases separated the two germline ends. Germline V gene lookup returns CDR1 SGHTA and CDR2 FQGTGA. The DNA of the CDR3 is TGTGCCAGCAGCCTCGACACCGGGGAGCTGTTTTTT. Translation gives CASSLDTGELFF.

The chain is built from TRBV10-3 and TRBJ2-5; D call uncertain. Germline values: CDR1 ENHRY, CDR2 SYGVKD. V dropped 2 bases and J dropped 4 bases, with 5 bases sitting between them. The CDR3 extends over 12 amino acids. The CDR3 DNA is TGTGCCATCAGTGAGAAGAGAGAGACCCAGTACTTC. Its protein product is CAISEKRETQYF.

The chain carries TRBV6-6 and TRBJ1-1; 7 nucleotides match TRBD1. In germline, CDR1 is MNHNY, CDR2 SVGAGI (reference sequence). This CDR3 comprises 13 residues. With V trimmed by 4 bases and J by 8 bases, 7 bases remained unmatched. Here the CDR3 DNA reads TGTGCCAGCAGTTCCCTACAGGGGCCGGAAGCTTTCTTT. Encoded protein: CASSSLQGPEAFF.

The chain combines TRBV6-5 with TRBJ1-3; no firm D call. Trimming pared 7 bases from V and 0 bases from J, leaving 4 bases between. The CDR3 is 12 residues long. Germline V lookup: CDR1 MNHEY, CDR2 SVGAGI. CDR3: CASIYSGNTIYF. Here the CDR3 DNA reads TGTGCCAGCATCTACTCTGGAAACACCATATATTTT.

This clone occurred many times. The V call is TRBV3-1 (or the pseudogene TRBV3-2), the J call TRBJ2-7, with D maybe TRBD1 (5 bases). The V gene lost 1 base and the J gene lost 3 bases, with 10 bases spanning the gap. The germline CDR1 and CDR2 sequences are LGHDT and YNNKEL (reference sequence). The CDR3 runs to 14 residues. CDR3 DNA: TGTGCCAGCAGCCAAGGTCCAGGGAACTACGAGCAGTACTTC. Its protein is CASSQGPGNYEQYF.

The chain is built from TRBV29-1 and TRBJ2-2; TRBD2 might be the D (5 bases). Germline V gives CDR1 SQVTM, CDR2 ANQGSEA. Trimming pared 4 bases from V and 5 bases from J, leaving 11 bases between. The CDR3 is 13 amino acids. CDR3 DNA: TGCAGCGTTGGACTAAGGTTTACCGGGGAGCTGTTTTTT. Translating gives CSVGLRFTGELFF.

V and J are TRBV28 and TRBJ2-7; D perhaps matches TRBD1 (6 bases). The CDR3 loop spans 15 amino acids. Trimming left V 2 bases short and J 5 bases short, with 16 bases between. Germline CDR1 MDHEN, CDR2 SYDVKM. This chain's CDR3 is CASSLVETGWDEQYF. The CDR3 bases are TGTGCCAGCAGTTTAGTGGAGACAGGATGGGACGAGCAGTACTTC. Based on the CDR3 plus reference TRBV28 and TRBJ2-7, the full variable domain is DVKVTQSSRYLVKRTGEKVFLECVQDMDHENMFWYRQDPGLGLRLIYFSYDVKMKEKGDIPEGYSVSREKKERFSLILESASTNQTSMYLCASSLVETGWDEQYFGPGTRLTVT.

The chain has TRBV4-3 and TRBJ2-7; TRBD1 matches 9 bases. The CDR3 totals 16 residues. V was clipped by 0 bases and J by 3 bases; unmatched bases: 6. Germline V gene sequence: CDR1 LGHNA, CDR2 YSLEER. Here the CDR3 DNA reads TGCGCCAGCAGCCAAGATCTGGGACAGGGAGTCTACGAGCAGTACTTC. Its translation: CASSQDLGQGVYEQYF.

The rearrangement links TRBV15 to TRBJ2-1; TRBD2 might be the D (7 bases). The CDR3 consists of 15 residues. The germline gives CDR1 LNHNV, CDR2 YYDKDF (reference sequence). V lost 5 bases, J lost 8 bases, and 19 bases lay in between. The CDR3 reads CATSPLGGQGYEQFF. CDR3 sequence (DNA): TGTGCCACCAGCCCATTGGGGGGGCAGGGCTATGAGCAGTTCTTC.

This chain connects TRBV5-1 to TRBJ2-3; 11 bases match TRBD2. The CDR3 contains 16 residues. The junction had 2 bases not matched to a gene; V was cut back by 0 bases and J by 2 bases. Per germline, CDR1 SGHRS and CDR2 YFSETQ. The CDR3 here is CASSLVSGGATDTQYF. Here the CDR3 DNA reads TGCGCCAGCAGCTTGGTTAGCGGGGGGGCCACAGATACGCAGTATTTT. Complete variable domain (other parts from reference TRBV5-1 and TRBJ2-3): KAGVTQTPRYLIKTRGQQVTLSCSPISGHRSVSWYQQTPGQGLQFLFEYFSETQRNKGNFPGRFSGRQFSNSRSEMNVSTLELGDSALYLCASSLVSGGATDTQYFGPGTRLTVL.

The chain joins TRBV7-2 to TRBJ1-5; 7 bases map to TRBD1. Germline loops: CDR1 SGHTA, CDR2 FQGNSA. CDR3 length: 13 amino acids. J lost 5 bases, V lost 6 bases, and 4 bases had no gene match. This chain's CDR3 is CASRLTGDQPQHF. CDR3 bases: TGTGCCAGCAGGCTCACAGGGGATCAGCCCCAGCATTTT.

The chain combines TRBV5-5 with TRBJ1-4, with 9 bases lining up with TRBD1. The J segment lost 12 bases and the V segment lost 1 base, leaving 4 bases of the junction unmatched. Germline V gene sequence: CDR1 SGHKS, CDR2 YYEKEE (reference sequence). The CDR3 spans 13 residues. CDR3 in DNA: TGTGCCAGCAGCTTGACCCGGGACAGGGAACTGTTTTTT. Its protein is CASSLTRDRELFF.

The rearrangement joins TRBV5-5 to TRBJ1-5; no reliable D call. Germline V CDR1 and CDR2: SGHKS, YYEKEE (reference sequence). CDR3 length: 15 residues. V was clipped by 0 bases and J by 2 bases, with 9 bases between them. CDR3 sequence: CASSLDGRGNQPQHF. As DNA, the CDR3 is TGTGCCAGCAGCTTGGACGGGAGGGGCAATCAGCCCCAGCATTTT.

The V gene is TRBV5-6, the J gene TRBJ1-5, with 8 positions matching TRBD1. V lost 3 bases and J lost 4; bases outside the gene matches: 9. The germline gives CDR1 SGHDT, CDR2 YYEEEE. The CDR3 loop spans 16 amino acids. For the CDR3, the DNA is TGTGCCAGCAGCTCTTCGACCACAGGGGGGAATCAGCCCCAGCATTTT. Its translation is CASSSSTTGGNQPQHF.

V and J are TRBV6-6 and TRBJ1-5, with TRBD1 matching 9 bases. V lost 2 bases and J lost 3; bases outside the gene matches: 5. The CDR3 covers 16 residues. Per the germline V gene, CDR1 is MNHNY and CDR2 is SVGAGI (reference sequence). This chain's CDR3 is CASSYGTGRINQPQHF. CDR3 bases: TGTGCCAGCAGTTACGGGACAGGGAGGATCAATCAGCCCCAGCATTTT.

The genes are TRBV2 and TRBJ2-3, with TRBD1 matching over 9 bases. The CDR3 length is 15 residues. Trimming at V came to 7 bases and at J to 0 bases, leaving 5 bases not matched to a gene. Germline CDR1 reads SNHLY; CDR2 reads FYNNEI. The CDR3 sequence is CASKRGQGSTDTQYF. CDR3 coding DNA: TGTGCCAGCAAAAGGGGACAGGGAAGCACAGATACGCAGTATTTT.

The V call is TRBV19, the J call TRBJ2-1; 8 positions match TRBD2. CDR1 LNHDA and CDR2 SQIVND come from the germline V gene (reference sequence). Trimming at V came to 2 bases and at J to 4 bases, leaving 7 bases not matched to a gene. The CDR3 runs 16 residues. CDR3 nucleotide sequence: TGTGCCAGTAGTATAAGTAAGCGGGGGTCTTACAATGAGCAGTTCTTC. Translating it yields CASSISKRGSYNEQFF.

In its sample, this clone was seen once. The chain is built from TRBV19 and TRBJ2-1; D gene unclear. Germline CDR1 and CDR2: LNHDA and SQIVND (reference sequence). The V end lost 1 base, the J end lost 0 bases, and 10 bases lay between the germline ends. CDR3 length: 16 amino acids. The CDR3 nucleotides read TGTGCCAGTAGTATAGTGCACCTCGGCTCCTACAATGAGCAGTTCTTC. As protein: CASSIVHLGSYNEQFF. The variable domain in full, with the rest retrieved from reference TRBV19 and TRBJ2-1, is DGGITQSPKYLFRKEGQNVTLSCEQNLNHDAMYWYRQDPGQGLRLIYYSQIVNDFQKGDIAEGYSVSREKKESFPLTVTSAQKNPTAFYLCASSIVHLGSYNEQFFGPGTRLTVL.

This rearrangement joins TRBV7-6 to TRBJ2-2, with 7 bases matching TRBD2. The CDR3 runs 16 residues. Germline trimming cut 2 bases from V and 3 bases from J; bases unmatched to any gene: 6. The germline CDR1 and CDR2 sequences are SGHVS and FNYEAQ. CDR3 sequence: CASSLSASGYTGELFF. CDR3 nucleotide sequence: TGTGCCAGCAGCTTATCAGCTAGCGGATACACCGGGGAGCTGTTTTTT.

The chain couples TRBV9 to TRBJ2-1, with 7 bases fitting TRBD1. The CDR3 has 13 residues. V trimming: 3 bases; J trimming: 5 bases; junction bases outside the gene matches: 2. The germline gives CDR1 SGDLS, CDR2 YYNGEE. The CDR3 region is CASSADRNNEQFF. The DNA of the CDR3 is TGTGCCAGCAGCGCGGACAGGAACAATGAGCAGTTCTTC. The variable domain in full, completed from reference TRBV9 and TRBJ2-1, reads DSGVTQTPKHLITATGQRVTLRCSPRSGDLSVYWYQQSLDQGLQFLIQYYNGEERAKGNILERFSAQQFPDLHSELNLSSLELGDSALYFCASSADRNNEQFFGPGTRLTVL.